These 10 T cell receptor beta chains came from one sample sequenced in a study of cytomegalovirus exposure and HLA in healthy donors. This PCR relied on a set of 60 Vbeta primers and 13 Jbeta primers. Libraries were prepared by immunoSEQ multiplex PCR; TCRdb keeps only in-frame clonotypes and omits some of them. Of 84,000 or so clones detected, roughly 84% appear once; the ten largest clones hold roughly 2.6%. What was sequenced was PBMCs. The receptors here all came from a woman aged 50 to 65 in good health and CMV-seronegative.

J is TRBJ1-1 and V is TRBV15; D perhaps matches TRBD1 (6 bases). This CDR3 is 14 amino acids long. The ends were cut back, 5 bases at V and 2 bases at J, with 12 bases in the middle. Germline CDR1 and CDR2: LNHNV and YYDKDF (reference sequence). The CDR3 sequence is CATSSRTENTEAFF. The DNA for the CDR3 is TGTGCCACCAGCTCTAGGACAGAAAACACTGAAGCTTTCTTT.

The CDR3 loop reads CASSPRGGTEAFF. The DNA of the CDR3 is TGCGCCAGCTCCCCCCGGGGGGGGACTGAAGCTTTCTTT. This chain joins TRBV5-1 and TRBJ1-1; TRBD1 is a possible D gene (5 bases). This CDR3 has 13 residues. The V end lost 7 bases, the J end lost 5 bases, and 15 bases lay between the germline ends. The germline V gene has CDR1 SGHRS and CDR2 YFSETQ.

This chain links TRBV27 with TRBJ1-5; D may be TRBD1 (6 bases). Germline V gene data show CDR1 as MNHEY and CDR2 as SMNVEV (reference sequence). Trimming cost V 6 bases and J 7 bases, with 19 bases left between them. The CDR3 is made up of 15 amino acids. The CDR3 nucleotides are TGTGCCAGCAGCCCGACAGGCAACGGCTGGCAGCCCCAGCATTTT. The encoded protein is CASSPTGNGWQPQHF.

The chain joins TRBV15 to TRBJ2-3; 13 bases fit TRBD2. Looked up from germline, CDR1 is LNHNV and CDR2 is YYDKDF (reference sequence). This CDR3 comprises 15 residues. Unmatched junction bases numbered 4, after V lost 7 bases and J lost 3 bases. The CDR3, as DNA: TGTGCCACCACCCCGGGACTAGCGGGGACAGATACGCAGTATTTT. Translating gives CATTPGLAGTDTQYF.

This rearrangement joins TRBV19 to TRBJ2-1, with D hard to call. The CDR3 spans 13 residues. V was pared by 1 base and J by 4 bases, with 5 bases between. Germline values: CDR1 LNHDA, CDR2 SQIVND (reference sequence). The CDR3 nucleotides are TGTGCCAGTAGTATAGGAGGATACAATGAGCAGTTCTTC. Encoded protein: CASSIGGYNEQFF.

The CDR3 DNA is TGTGCCAGCAGCCCGGGCGCCCGAGGGGGGGCAATGCTTGGCTACACCTTC. Its translation: CASSPGARGGAMLGYTF. The chain couples TRBV5-6 to TRBJ1-2; TRBD1 is a possible D gene (6 bases). V was shortened by 4 bases and J by 7 bases, with 26 bases between the two germline ends. The germline V gene has CDR1 SGHDT and CDR2 YYEEEE. This CDR3 spans 17 amino acids.

The chain employs TRBV29-1 and TRBJ1-1, with D unclear. Trimming cost V 6 bases and J 4 bases, with 9 bases left between them. The V gene's germline CDR1 is SQVTM and CDR2 ANQGSEA. The CDR3 loop spans 11 amino acids. Here the CDR3 reads CSVARGTEAFF. For the CDR3, the DNA is TGCAGCGTCGCCCGAGGCACTGAAGCTTTCTTT.

V and J are TRBV6-6 and TRBJ1-2, with 7 bases identical to TRBD1. Germline V CDR1 and CDR2: MNHNY, SVGAGI (reference sequence). The CDR3 loop spans 12 amino acids. The junction had 4 bases not matched to a gene; V was cut back by 8 bases and J by 4 bases. Here the CDR3 reads CASGGQIYGYTF. As DNA, the CDR3 is TGTGCCAGCGGGGGACAGATCTATGGCTACACCTTC.

This clone was seen a single time. The genes are TRBV28 and TRBJ2-1, with TRBD2 matching over 8 bases. Germline trimming cut 3 bases from V and 5 bases from J; bases unmatched to any gene: 9. CDR1 and CDR2 from the germline V gene are MDHEN and SYDVKM. The CDR3 is 16 residues long. This CDR3 is CASSLYGGRLNNEQFF. The CDR3 DNA reads as TGTGCCAGCAGTTTGTACGGCGGGAGGTTAAACAATGAGCAGTTCTTC. Full variable domain (missing parts from reference TRBV28 and TRBJ2-1): DVKVTQSSRYLVKRTGEKVFLECVQDMDHENMFWYRQDPGLGLRLIYFSYDVKMKEKGDIPEGYSVSREKKERFSLILESASTNQTSMYLCASSLYGGRLNNEQFFGPGTRLTVL.

The chain employs TRBV5-1 and TRBJ1-2; a possible D gene is TRBD1 (5 bases). Germline CDR1 and CDR2: SGHRS and YFSETQ. The V end lost 1 base, the J end lost 1 base, and 11 bases lay between the germline ends. The CDR3 extends over 15 amino acids. CDR3 nucleotides: TGCGCCAGCAGCTTGTGGGGAGGGGTTAACTATGGCTACACCTTC. Translating it yields CASSLWGGVNYGYTF.